The following is a TCR beta chain sequence with its context. Deletions cut 5 bases from V and 4 bases from J, with 17 bases between. CDR3 size: 15 residues. Germline-derived CDR1 and CDR2 are SSHAT and FNYEAQ (reference sequence). This entry comes from a study of blood T cell repertoires in COVID-19. Background on the study: The United States, Italy and Spain provided the acute and convalescent COVID-19 samples. The cDNA or gDNA used as material had been derived from T cells, B-cell-depleted T cells, or PBMCs.

In the study's own analysis: Reference gene primer amplification gave nucleated cell count estimates. The assay was immunoSEQ multiplex PCR, and TCRdb's table has in-frame clones only and misses some. V, J and clone size are those of that table, while D and trimming were read from the DNA. The sample records under 300,000 clones, roughly 80% being singletons. The chain carries TRBV7-7 and TRBJ2-5; tentatively, D is TRBD2 (7 bases). The sequence was obtained from an elderly woman with active or convalescent COVID-19. The sample consisted of peripheral blood. For the CDR3, the DNA is TGTGCCAGCAGCCCGAAGGGGGGGGGTACAGAGACCCAGTACTTC. It encodes CASSPKGGGTETQYF.